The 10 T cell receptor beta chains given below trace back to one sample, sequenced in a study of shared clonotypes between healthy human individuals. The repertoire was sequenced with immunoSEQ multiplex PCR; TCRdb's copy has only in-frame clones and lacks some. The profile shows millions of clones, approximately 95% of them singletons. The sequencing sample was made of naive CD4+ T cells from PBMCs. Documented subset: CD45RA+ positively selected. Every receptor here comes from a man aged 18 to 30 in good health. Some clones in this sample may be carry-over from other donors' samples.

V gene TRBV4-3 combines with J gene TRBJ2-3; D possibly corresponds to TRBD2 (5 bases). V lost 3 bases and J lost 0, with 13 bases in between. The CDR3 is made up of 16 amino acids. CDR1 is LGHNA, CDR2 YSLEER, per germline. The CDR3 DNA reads TGCGCCAGCAGCCAGTTTTCGGCGGGTAGCACAGATACGCAGTATTTT. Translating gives CASSQFSAGSTDTQYF.

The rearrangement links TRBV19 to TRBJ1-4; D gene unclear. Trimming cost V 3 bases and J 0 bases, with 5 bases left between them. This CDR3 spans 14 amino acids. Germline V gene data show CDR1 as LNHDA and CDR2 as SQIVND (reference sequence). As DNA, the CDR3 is TGTGCCAGTAGTATGGGATCAACTAATGAAAAACTGTTTTTT. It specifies CASSMGSTNEKLFF.

CDR3 sequence (DNA): TGTGCCAGCAACGAAAGACAGGGTACCACTGAAGCTTTCTTT. Encoded protein: CASNERQGTTEAFF. This sequence joins TRBV28 and TRBJ1-1; 7 nucleotides line up with TRBD1. Germline assignment: CDR1 MDHEN and CDR2 SYDVKM. Trimming at V came to 7 bases and at J to 4 bases, leaving 9 bases not matched to a gene. The CDR3 spans 14 residues.

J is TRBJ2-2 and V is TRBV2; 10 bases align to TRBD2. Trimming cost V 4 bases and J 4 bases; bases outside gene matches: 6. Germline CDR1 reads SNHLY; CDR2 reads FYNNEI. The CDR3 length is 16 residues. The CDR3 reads CASSVASGRGTGELFF. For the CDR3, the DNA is TGTGCCAGCAGTGTAGCTAGCGGGAGAGGCACCGGGGAGCTGTTTTTT.

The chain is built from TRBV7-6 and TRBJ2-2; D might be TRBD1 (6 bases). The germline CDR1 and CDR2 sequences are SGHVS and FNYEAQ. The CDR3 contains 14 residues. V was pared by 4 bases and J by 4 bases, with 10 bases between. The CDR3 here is CASSYRDGTGELFF. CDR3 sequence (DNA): TGTGCCAGCAGCTACAGGGACGGCACCGGGGAGCTGTTTTTT. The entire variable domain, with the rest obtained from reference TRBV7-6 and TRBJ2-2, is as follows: GAGVSQSPRYKVTKRGQDVALRCDPISGHVSLYWYRQALGQGPEFLTYFNYEAQQDKSGLPNDRFSAERPEGSISTLTIQRTEQRDSAMYRCASSYRDGTGELFFGEGSRLTVL.

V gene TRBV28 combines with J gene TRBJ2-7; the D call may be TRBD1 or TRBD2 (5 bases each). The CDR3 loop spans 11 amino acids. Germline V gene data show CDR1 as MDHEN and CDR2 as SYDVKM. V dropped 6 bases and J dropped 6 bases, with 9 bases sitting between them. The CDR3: CASSRGVEQYF. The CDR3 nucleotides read TGTGCCAGCAGCCGAGGGGTCGAGCAGTACTTC. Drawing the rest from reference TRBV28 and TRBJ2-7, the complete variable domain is DVKVTQSSRYLVKRTGEKVFLECVQDMDHENMFWYRQDPGLGLRLIYFSYDVKMKEKGDIPEGYSVSREKKERFSLILESASTNQTSMYLCASSRGVEQYFGPGTRLTVT.

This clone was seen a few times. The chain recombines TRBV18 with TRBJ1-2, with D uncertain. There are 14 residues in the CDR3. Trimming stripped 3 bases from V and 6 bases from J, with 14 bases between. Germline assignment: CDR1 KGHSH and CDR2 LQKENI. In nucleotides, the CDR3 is TGTGCCAGCTCACCCACTCGGGAGAGCCATGGCTACACCTTC. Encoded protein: CASSPTRESHGYTF.

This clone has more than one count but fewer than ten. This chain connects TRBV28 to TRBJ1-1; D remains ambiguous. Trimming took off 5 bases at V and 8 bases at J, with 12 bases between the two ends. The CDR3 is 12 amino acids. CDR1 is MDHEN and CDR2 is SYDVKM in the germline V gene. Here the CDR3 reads CASSLRMVEAFF. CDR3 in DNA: TGTGCCAGCAGTCTTAGGATGGTGGAAGCTTTCTTT.

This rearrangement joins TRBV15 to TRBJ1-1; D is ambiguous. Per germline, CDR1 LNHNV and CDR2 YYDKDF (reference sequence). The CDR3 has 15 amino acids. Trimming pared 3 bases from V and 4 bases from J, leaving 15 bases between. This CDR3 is CATSSVPDPPTEAFF. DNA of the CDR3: TGTGCCACCAGCAGTGTTCCTGATCCCCCCACTGAAGCTTTCTTT. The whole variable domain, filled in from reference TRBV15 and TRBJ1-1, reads DAMVIQNPRYQVTQFGKPVTLSCSQTLNHNVMYWYQQKSSQAPKLLFHYYDKDFNNEADTPDNFQSRRPNTSFCFLDIRSPGLGDTAMYLCATSSVPDPPTEAFFGQGTRLTVV.

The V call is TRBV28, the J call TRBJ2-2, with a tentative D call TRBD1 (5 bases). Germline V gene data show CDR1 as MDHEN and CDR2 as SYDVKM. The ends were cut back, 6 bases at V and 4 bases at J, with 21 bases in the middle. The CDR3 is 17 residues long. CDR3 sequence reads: CASRQLNRLGATGELFF. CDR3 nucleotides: TGTGCCAGCAGACAGCTGAACAGGCTTGGGGCCACCGGGGAGCTGTTTTTT. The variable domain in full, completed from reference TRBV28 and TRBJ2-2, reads DVKVTQSSRYLVKRTGEKVFLECVQDMDHENMFWYRQDPGLGLRLIYFSYDVKMKEKGDIPEGYSVSREKKERFSLILESASTNQTSMYLCASRQLNRLGATGELFFGEGSRLTVL.